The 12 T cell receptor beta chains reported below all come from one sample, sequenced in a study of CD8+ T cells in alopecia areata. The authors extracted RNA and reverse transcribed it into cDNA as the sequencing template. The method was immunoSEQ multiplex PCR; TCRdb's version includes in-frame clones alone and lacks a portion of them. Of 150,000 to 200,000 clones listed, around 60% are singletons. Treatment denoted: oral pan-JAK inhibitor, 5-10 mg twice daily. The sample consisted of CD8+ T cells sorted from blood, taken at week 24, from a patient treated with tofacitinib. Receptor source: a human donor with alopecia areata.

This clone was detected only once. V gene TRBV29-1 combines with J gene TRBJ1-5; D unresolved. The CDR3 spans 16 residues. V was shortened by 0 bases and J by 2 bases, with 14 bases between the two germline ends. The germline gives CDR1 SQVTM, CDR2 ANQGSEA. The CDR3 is CSVEEGRQARNQPQHF. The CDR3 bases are TGCAGCGTTGAAGAGGGCCGGCAGGCGCGCAATCAGCCCCAGCATTTT.

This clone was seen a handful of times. DNA for the CDR3: TGTGCCTGGAGTGTAGGGGACAGATCCTACGAGCAGTACTTC. It specifies CAWSVGDRSYEQYF. The chain carries TRBV30 and TRBJ2-5; 7 bases are a match to TRBD1. Judging by the DNA end, TRBJ2-7 fits better; the J call may be wrong. The CDR3 has 14 residues. The germline V gene encodes CDR1 GTSNPN and CDR2 SVGIG (reference sequence).

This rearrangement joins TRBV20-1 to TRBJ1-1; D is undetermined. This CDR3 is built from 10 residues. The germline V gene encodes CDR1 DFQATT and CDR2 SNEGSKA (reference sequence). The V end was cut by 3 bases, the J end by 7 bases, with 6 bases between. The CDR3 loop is CSASTGEAFF. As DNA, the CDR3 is TGCAGTGCTAGTACCGGTGAAGCTTTCTTT.

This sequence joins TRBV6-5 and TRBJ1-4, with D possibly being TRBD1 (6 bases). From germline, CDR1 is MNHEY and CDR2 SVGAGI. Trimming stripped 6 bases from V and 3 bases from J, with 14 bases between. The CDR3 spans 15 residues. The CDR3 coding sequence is TGTGCCAGCAGCCAACTCAGGGGTCCTAATGAAAAACTGTTTTTT. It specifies CASSQLRGPNEKLFF.

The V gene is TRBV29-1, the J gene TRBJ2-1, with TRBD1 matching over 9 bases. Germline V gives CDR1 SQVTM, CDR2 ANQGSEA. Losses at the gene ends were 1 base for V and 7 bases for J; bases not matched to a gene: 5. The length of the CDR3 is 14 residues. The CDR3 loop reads CSVEGGQGRNEQFF. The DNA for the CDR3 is TGCAGCGTTGAAGGGGGACAGGGTAGAAATGAGCAGTTCTTC.

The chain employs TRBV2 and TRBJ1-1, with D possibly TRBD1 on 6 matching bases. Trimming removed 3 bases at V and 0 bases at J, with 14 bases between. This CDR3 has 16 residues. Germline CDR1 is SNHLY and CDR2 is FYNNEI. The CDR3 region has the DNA TGTGCCAGCAGTGATAATCTGGGGGCCTTGAACACTGAAGCTTTCTTT. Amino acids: CASSDNLGALNTEAFF.

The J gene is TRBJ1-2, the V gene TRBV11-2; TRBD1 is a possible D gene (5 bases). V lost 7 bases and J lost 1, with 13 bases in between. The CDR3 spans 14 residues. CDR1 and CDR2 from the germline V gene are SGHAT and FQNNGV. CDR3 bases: TGTGCCAGCACCACAGGCTGGAGTAACTATGGCTACACCTTC. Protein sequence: CASTTGWSNYGYTF.

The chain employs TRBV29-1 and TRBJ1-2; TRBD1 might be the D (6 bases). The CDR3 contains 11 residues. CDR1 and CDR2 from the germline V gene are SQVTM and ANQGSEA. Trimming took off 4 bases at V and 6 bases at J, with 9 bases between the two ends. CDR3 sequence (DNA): TGCAGCGTTGTTGGGGGCAATGGCTACACCTTC. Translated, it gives CSVVGGNGYTF.

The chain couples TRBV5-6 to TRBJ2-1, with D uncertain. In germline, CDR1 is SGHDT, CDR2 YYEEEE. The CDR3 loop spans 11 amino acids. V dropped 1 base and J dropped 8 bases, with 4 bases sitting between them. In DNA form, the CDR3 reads TGTGCCAGCAGCTTGATGGATGAGCAGTTCTTC. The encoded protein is CASSLMDEQFF.

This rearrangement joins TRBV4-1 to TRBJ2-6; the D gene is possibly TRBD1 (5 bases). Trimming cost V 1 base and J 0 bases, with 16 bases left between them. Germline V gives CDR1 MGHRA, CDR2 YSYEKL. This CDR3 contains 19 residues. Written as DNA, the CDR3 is TGCGCCAGCAGCCAAGTTGAGGCAGGGCTATCCTCTGGGGCCAACGTCCTGACTTTC. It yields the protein CASSQVEAGLSSGANVLTF.

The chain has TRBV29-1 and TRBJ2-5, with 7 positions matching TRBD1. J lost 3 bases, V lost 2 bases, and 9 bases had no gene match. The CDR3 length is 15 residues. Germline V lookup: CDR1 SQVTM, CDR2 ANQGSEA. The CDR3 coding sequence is TGCAGCGTTGAATACCCAAGGACAGGAAAAGAGACCCAGTACTTC. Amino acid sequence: CSVEYPRTGKETQYF.

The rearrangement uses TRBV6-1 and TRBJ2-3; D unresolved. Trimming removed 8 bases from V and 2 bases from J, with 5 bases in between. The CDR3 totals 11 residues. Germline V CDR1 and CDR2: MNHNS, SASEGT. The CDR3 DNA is TGTGCCAGCTTAATCACAGATACGCAGTATTTT. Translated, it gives CASLITDTQYF.